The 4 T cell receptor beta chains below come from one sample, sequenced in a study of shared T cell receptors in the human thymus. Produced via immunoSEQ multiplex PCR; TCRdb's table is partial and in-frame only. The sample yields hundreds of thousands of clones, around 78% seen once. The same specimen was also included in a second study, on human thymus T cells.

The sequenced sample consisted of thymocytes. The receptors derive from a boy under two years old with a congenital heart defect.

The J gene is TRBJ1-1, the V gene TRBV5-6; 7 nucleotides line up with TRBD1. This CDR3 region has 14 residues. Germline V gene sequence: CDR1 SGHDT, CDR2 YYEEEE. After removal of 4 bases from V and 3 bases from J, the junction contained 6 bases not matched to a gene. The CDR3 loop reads CASSPRGADTEAFF. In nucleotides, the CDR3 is TGTGCCAGCAGCCCCAGGGGGGCGGACACTGAAGCTTTCTTT.

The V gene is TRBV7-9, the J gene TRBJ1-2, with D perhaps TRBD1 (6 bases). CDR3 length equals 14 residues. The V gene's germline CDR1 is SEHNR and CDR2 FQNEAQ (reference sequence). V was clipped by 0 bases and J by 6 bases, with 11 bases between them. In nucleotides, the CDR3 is TGTGCCAGCAGCTTAGCGCGGGGGGGGCATGGCTACACCTTC. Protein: CASSLARGGHGYTF.

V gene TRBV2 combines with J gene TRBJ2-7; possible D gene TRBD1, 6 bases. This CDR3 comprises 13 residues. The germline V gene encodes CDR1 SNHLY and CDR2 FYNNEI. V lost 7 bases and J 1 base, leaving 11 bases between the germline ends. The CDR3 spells CASITQGSYEQYF. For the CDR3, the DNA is TGTGCCAGCATTACCCAGGGGTCCTACGAGCAGTACTTC.

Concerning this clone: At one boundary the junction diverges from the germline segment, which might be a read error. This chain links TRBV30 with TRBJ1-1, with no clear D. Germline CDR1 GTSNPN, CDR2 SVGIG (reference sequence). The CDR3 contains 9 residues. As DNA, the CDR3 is TGTGCCTCCTCGCCCCGAGCTTTCTTC. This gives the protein CASSPRAFF.